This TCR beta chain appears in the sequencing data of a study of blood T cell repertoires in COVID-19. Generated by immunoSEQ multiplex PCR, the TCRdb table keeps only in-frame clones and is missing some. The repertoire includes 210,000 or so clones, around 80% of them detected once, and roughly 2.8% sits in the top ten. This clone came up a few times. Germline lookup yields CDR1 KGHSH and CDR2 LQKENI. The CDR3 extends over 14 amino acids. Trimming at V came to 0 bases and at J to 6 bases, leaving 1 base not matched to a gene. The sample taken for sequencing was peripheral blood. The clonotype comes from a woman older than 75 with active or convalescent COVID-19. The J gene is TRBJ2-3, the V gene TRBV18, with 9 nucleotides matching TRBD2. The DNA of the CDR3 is TGTGCCAGCTCACCACCGGGACTAGCCGATACGCAGTATTTT. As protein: CASSPPGLADTQYF. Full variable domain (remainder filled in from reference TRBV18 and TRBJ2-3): NAGVMQNPRHLVRRRGQEARLRCSPMKGHSHVYWYRQLPEEGLKFMVYLQKENIIDESGMPKERFSAEFPKEGPSILRIQQVVRGDSAAYFCASSPPGLADTQYFGPGTRLTVL.